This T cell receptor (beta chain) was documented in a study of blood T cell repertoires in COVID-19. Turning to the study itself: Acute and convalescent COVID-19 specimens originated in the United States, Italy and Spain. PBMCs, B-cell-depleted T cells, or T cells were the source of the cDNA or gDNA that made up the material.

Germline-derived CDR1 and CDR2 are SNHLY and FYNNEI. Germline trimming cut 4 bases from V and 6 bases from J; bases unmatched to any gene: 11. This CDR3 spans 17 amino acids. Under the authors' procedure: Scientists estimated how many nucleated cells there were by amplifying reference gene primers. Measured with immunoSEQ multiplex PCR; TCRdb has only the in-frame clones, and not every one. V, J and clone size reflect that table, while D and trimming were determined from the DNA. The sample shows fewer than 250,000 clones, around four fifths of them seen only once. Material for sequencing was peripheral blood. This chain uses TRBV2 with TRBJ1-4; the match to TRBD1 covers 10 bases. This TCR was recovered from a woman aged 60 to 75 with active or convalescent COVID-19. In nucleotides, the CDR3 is TGTGCCAGCAGTGTTCAGACAGGGGGCAACGATGATGAAAAACTGTTTTTT. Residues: CASSVQTGGNDDEKLFF.